This T cell receptor (beta chain) was captured in a study of blood T cell repertoires in COVID-19. Germline loops: CDR1 SGHNT, CDR2 YYREEE (reference sequence). The CDR3 is made up of 14 amino acids. V gave up 2 bases and J gave up 8 bases, with 14 bases separating them. Assay used: immunoSEQ multiplex PCR; TCRdb lists only in-frame clones, some missing. Of 250,000 to 300,000 clones listed, around 80% are singletons. The chain has TRBV5-4 and TRBJ1-5; a weak D match, TRBD1 (6 bases). Sequencing input: PBMCs or T cells enriched from blood (not recorded which). The source is a man between 25 and 39 years old with acute COVID-19. In DNA, the CDR3 is TGTGCCAGCAGCTTCGGGGGGGCGGGTAAGCCCCAGCATTTT. The encoded protein is CASSFGGAGKPQHF. The full variable domain, in which reference TRBV5-4 and TRBJ1-5 provide the parts outside the CDR3, is ETGVTQSPTHLIKTRGQQVTLRCSSQSGHNTVSWYQQALGQGPQFIFQYYREEENGRGNFPPRFSGLQFPNYSSELNVNALELDDSALYLCASSFGGAGKPQHFGDGTRLSIL.